A selection of T cell receptor beta chains follows, all from one sample in a study of shared clonotypes between healthy human individuals. The method was immunoSEQ multiplex PCR; TCRdb's version includes in-frame clones alone and lacks a portion of them. The data show approximately 1.9 million clones, 85% to 95% seen once. Input material: naive CD8+ T cells from PBMCs. These receptor sequences come from a man aged 18 to 30 in good health. Some clones in this sample may be carry-over from other donors' samples. The CDR3 runs from the conserved cysteine through the conserved F or W. Clone size, where shown, is once, few, many, or a class for clones that have expanded.

>.|TRBJ2-1|TRBV4-1
CASSPIVRGYEQFF
>.|TRBJ1-3|TRBV9
CASSVRGGNTIYF
>.|TRBJ1-4|TRBV19
CASSIATVYRNEKLFF
>.|TRBJ2-5|TRBV27
CASSQIEQETQYF
>once|TRBJ2-7|TRBV6-1
CASSEALVGGQGAFSYYEQYF
>few|TRBJ2-7|TRBV27
CASSPGVHEQYF
>few|TRBJ1-5|TRBV5-6
CASSLGNQPQHF
>.|TRBJ1-5|TRBV7-8
CASSLGGGNQPQHF
>.|TRBJ1-2|TRBV18
CASSLPGQGPYGYTF
>.|TRBJ2-5|TRBV19
CASSIVGLAGLQETQYF
>.|TRBJ1-1|TRBV27
CASLPLGANTEAFF
>.|TRBJ2-3|TRBV7-7
CASSPIPIAGRTDTQYF
>.|TRBJ2-3|TRBV7-9
CASSLGTGGDTQYF
>.|TRBJ2-3|TRBV10-2
CASSEFYWGKNTDTQYF
>.|TRBJ1-5|TRBV18
CASSPTRWQPQHF
>.|TRBJ2-7|TRBV7-2
CASSLSGMIEQYF
>.|.|TRBV28
CASSLAGGSSYEQYF
>.|TRBJ1-1|TRBV28
CASSLYPGGSNTEAFF
>.|TRBJ2-7|TRBV28
CASSFSPYEQYF
>once|TRBJ2-7|TRBV10-3
CAISESFSREGGATIPYEQYF
>.|TRBJ1-3|TRBV11-3
CASSLGTGNTIYF
>.|TRBJ2-3|TRBV19
CASSLAGEGTDTQYF
>.|TRBJ2-5|TRBV28
CASSLFGQVQETQYF
>once|TRBJ2-5|TRBV6-5
CASSYGTSGQETQYF
>.|TRBJ2-1|TRBV5-1
CASSLSEGVYNEQFF
>.|TRBJ1-2|TRBV2
CASNWGQGDRGYTF
>.|TRBJ2-7|TRBV11-1
CASSRGLAGVGEQYF
>.|TRBJ2-7|TRBV9
CASSPAPSGRASYEQYF
>.|TRBJ2-7|TRBV4-1
CASSQARTGVYEQYF
>.|TRBJ1-1|TRBV30
CAWEGQMFTEAFF
>.|TRBJ2-1|TRBV5-4
CASSPPSGEYNEQFF
>.|TRBJ1-3|TRBV21-1
CASSTLGEGGKNTIYF
>.|TRBJ2-7|TRBV9
CASSARDRGHEQYF
>.|TRBJ2-3|TRBV29-1
CSVVAGDTDTQYF
>.|TRBJ2-5|TRBV10-3
CAISDPGQGETQYF
>.|.|TRBV5-1
CASSLESGAYYEQYF
>once|TRBJ2-3|TRBV27
CASSLTAWGASDTQYF
>once|TRBJ2-1|TRBV4-1
CASSQEPHRNNEQFF
>.|TRBJ2-3|TRBV2
CASKSGRTDTQYF
>.|TRBJ2-3|TRBV9
CASSDWHTQYF
>.|TRBJ2-7|TRBV2
CASSETSPEQYF
>.|TRBJ1-2|TRBV7-9
CASSLETDYGYTF
>.|TRBJ2-1|TRBV10-2
CASREGGDNEQFF
>.|TRBJ1-1|TRBV5-1
CASSTRTENLNTEAFF
>.|TRBJ2-7|TRBV7-9
CASSSSGQGYEQYF
>.|TRBJ2-7|TRBV14
CASSPVAGIYEQYF
>.|TRBJ2-3|TRBV10-2
CASSPTGTSGTDTQYF
>.|TRBJ2-1|TRBV7-9
CASSLADNEQFF